Following are 28 T cell receptor beta chains from one sample sequenced in a study of blood T cell repertoires in COVID-19. The repertoire was sequenced with immunoSEQ multiplex PCR; TCRdb's copy has only in-frame clones and lacks some. The table shows fewer than 200,000 clones, with approximately 90% occurring only once. The sequencing input was peripheral blood. Receptors originate from a young woman who had recovered from COVID-19.

J is TRBJ2-2 and V is TRBV24-1; D unclear. Germline V gives CDR1 KGHDR, CDR2 SFDVKD. CDR3 length: 14 amino acids. Trimming removed 5 bases from V and 1 base from J, with 7 bases in between. CDR3 sequence reads: CATSGDMNTGELFF. DNA for the CDR3: TGTGCCACCAGTGGTGACATGAACACCGGGGAGCTGTTTTTT.

J is TRBJ1-2 and V is TRBV9; a possible D gene is TRBD1 (5 bases). CDR3 length: 17 residues. Deletions cut 0 bases from V and 0 bases from J, with 15 bases between. Looked up from germline, CDR1 is SGDLS and CDR2 is YYNGEE. The chain's CDR3 is CASSVEVGGLANYGYTF. Written as DNA, the CDR3 is TGTGCCAGCAGCGTAGAGGTTGGGGGACTCGCTAACTATGGCTACACCTTC.

This clone turned up a few times. V usage is TRBV27 and J usage is TRBJ2-1, with 11 bases identical to TRBD2. Germline CDR1 MNHEY, CDR2 SMNVEV (reference sequence). The V gene end was trimmed by 9 bases and the J gene end by 10 bases; junction bases not matched to a gene: 14. The CDR3 consists of 15 residues. The CDR3 sequence: CASKLGLAARGEQFF. CDR3 in DNA: TGTGCCAGTAAACTGGGACTAGCGGCCAGGGGGGAGCAGTTCTTC.

This chain uses TRBV5-1 with TRBJ2-3; TRBD1 is a possible D gene (6 bases). In germline, CDR1 is SGHRS, CDR2 YFSETQ. The CDR3 is 16 amino acids. Trimming pared 0 bases from V and 4 bases from J, leaving 15 bases between. CDR3 residues: CASSLVLGRGADTQYF. The DNA of the CDR3 is TGCGCCAGCAGCTTGGTGCTGGGCAGGGGCGCAGATACGCAGTATTTT.

The chain couples TRBV24-1 to TRBJ2-1, with TRBD2 identical over 14 bases. This CDR3 is 16 amino acids long. Germline V lookup: CDR1 KGHDR, CDR2 SFDVKD. V was clipped by 1 base and J by 7 bases; unmatched bases: 2. CDR3 in amino acids: CATSDLGTSGRNEQFF. CDR3 bases: TGTGCCACCAGTGATTTAGGGACTAGCGGGAGAAATGAGCAGTTCTTC.

The gene calls are TRBV5-1 and TRBJ2-5; 7 positions match TRBD2. There are 15 residues in the CDR3. The V gene end was trimmed by 1 base and the J gene end by 1 base; junction bases not matched to a gene: 4. Germline CDR1 is SGHRS and CDR2 is YFSETQ. Here the CDR3 DNA reads TGCGCCAGCAGCTTGAGAGCGGGGCCCCAAGAGACCCAGTACTTC. Protein: CASSLRAGPQETQYF.

V is TRBV4-1 and J is TRBJ1-3, with D possibly matching TRBD1 (6 bases). Germline CDR1 reads MGHRA; CDR2 reads YSYEKL. Trimming took off 2 bases at V and 2 bases at J, with 10 bases between the two ends. The CDR3 covers 15 residues. The CDR3 spells CASSQPGVTGNTIYF. CDR3 DNA sequence: TGCGCCAGCAGCCAACCAGGGGTAACTGGAAACACCATATATTTT.

The CDR3 DNA is TGTGCCAGCAGCCCCAGTGGGACAGGGATCAATCAGCCCCAGCATTTT. Translation: CASSPSGTGINQPQHF. J is TRBJ1-5 and V is TRBV7-2; 9 bases fit TRBD1. Germline V CDR1 and CDR2: SGHTA, FQGNSA. V trimming: 5 bases; J trimming: 3 bases; junction bases outside the gene matches: 8. This CDR3 comprises 16 residues.

This clone was detected only once. CDR3 amino acids: CASSLPTGNTGELFF. Written as DNA, the CDR3 is TGCGCCAGCAGCTTGCCCACGGGAAACACCGGGGAGCTGTTTTTT. V usage is TRBV5-1 and J usage is TRBJ2-2; a weak D match, TRBD2 (5 bases). V was shortened by 1 base and J by 2 bases, with 9 bases between the two germline ends. CDR1 is SGHRS, CDR2 YFSETQ, per germline. The CDR3 has 15 amino acids.

This clone was found a few times. The V call is TRBV11-2, the J call TRBJ1-2; weak D call: TRBD1 (6 bases). The germline V and J ends were trimmed by 5 bases and 2 bases, with 9 bases remaining between them. The CDR3 extends over 13 amino acids. Germline CDR1 and CDR2: SGHAT and FQNNGV. The CDR3 DNA is TGTGCCAGCAGCCCGGACAGCAACTATGGCTACACCTTC. Its protein product is CASSPDSNYGYTF.

The CDR3 DNA sequence: TGTGCCAGTAGTTTGGGACAACTGAACACTGAAGCTTTCTTT. This gives the protein CASSLGQLNTEAFF. The chain combines TRBV19 with TRBJ1-1, with D maybe TRBD1 (6 bases). V was cut by 5 bases and J by 0 bases, with 10 bases left in between. The CDR3 covers 14 residues. Germline assignment: CDR1 LNHDA and CDR2 SQIVND (reference sequence).

The chain couples TRBV11-1 to TRBJ2-3, with D maybe TRBD2 (6 bases). Per the germline V gene, CDR1 is SGHAT and CDR2 is FQDESV (reference sequence). V lost 2 bases and J 3 bases, leaving 15 bases between the germline ends. CDR3 length: 16 residues. The CDR3 is CASSLRRGSGTDTQYF. The CDR3, as DNA: TGTGCCAGCAGCTTAAGGCGTGGTAGCGGAACAGATACGCAGTATTTT. The complete variable domain, with remaining parts taken from reference TRBV11-1 and TRBJ2-3, reads EAEVAQSPRYKITEKSQAVAFWCDPISGHATLYWYRQILGQGPELLVQFQDESVVDDSQLPKDRFSAERLKGVDSTLKIQPAELGDSAMYLCASSLRRGSGTDTQYFGPGTRLTVL.

The CDR3 DNA is TGTGCCAGCAGCGCAGAGGGACAGGGGTGGAGGAACACCATATATTTT. This translates into CASSAEGQGWRNTIYF. The rearrangement joins TRBV9 to TRBJ1-3, with 10 bases identical to TRBD1. The CDR3 sequence is 16 residues long. After removal of 3 bases from V and 7 bases from J, the junction contained 10 bases not matched to a gene. Germline CDR1 and CDR2: SGDLS and YYNGEE.

This sequence joins TRBV6-2 or TRBV6-3 and TRBJ2-3; the D gene is possibly TRBD1 (6 bases). CDR3 length: 17 residues. Trimming took 0 bases from V and 1 from J, leaving 14 bases between them. Germline V lookup: CDR1 MNHEY, CDR2 SVGEGT. The CDR3 DNA reads TGTGCCAGCAGTTACTCCCACAGGGTTTCGGGCACAGATACGCAGTATTTT. Residues: CASSYSHRVSGTDTQYF.

J is TRBJ2-5 and V is TRBV18, with D possibly matching TRBD1 (6 bases). CDR1 and CDR2 (germline): KGHSH, LQKENI. V lost 4 bases to trimming and J lost 4 bases, with 16 bases between them. The CDR3 has 15 residues. The chain's CDR3 is CASSLSRGPSETQYF. In DNA, the CDR3 is TGTGCCAGCTCACTTTCCAGGGGTCCGTCAGAGACCCAGTACTTC.

This clone was detected a few times. This chain connects TRBV7-2 to TRBJ2-5, with 7 positions matching TRBD1. This CDR3 is 13 amino acids long. In germline, CDR1 is SGHTA, CDR2 FQGNSA. V was clipped by 5 bases and J by 4 bases; unmatched bases: 4. This chain's CDR3 is CASSQGGPETQYF. In DNA form, the CDR3 reads TGTGCCAGCAGCCAAGGGGGCCCAGAGACCCAGTACTTC.

This chain connects TRBV6-5 to TRBJ2-1, with D perhaps TRBD2 (5 bases). Trimming stripped 6 bases from V and 9 bases from J, with 12 bases between. CDR1 is MNHEY, CDR2 SVGAGI, per germline. This CDR3 has 12 residues. In DNA, the CDR3 is TGTGCCAGCAGCCCACCCGGGGTTGAGCAGTTCTTC. It specifies CASSPPGVEQFF.

This clone was detected only a few times. The V gene is TRBV27, the J gene TRBJ2-7; D remains unclear. Germline assignment: CDR1 MNHEY and CDR2 SMNVEV (reference sequence). The CDR3 runs 16 residues. V shed 4 bases and J shed 0 bases, with 16 bases lying between them. CDR3 nucleotides: TGTGCCAGCAGTTCGCAAGATAGTCCGAGCTCCTACGAGCAGTACTTC. Amino acid sequence: CASSSQDSPSSYEQYF.

The chain carries TRBV6-2 or TRBV6-3 and TRBJ2-7; D perhaps matches TRBD2 (7 bases). Looked up from germline, CDR1 is MNHEY and CDR2 is SVGEGT. The germline V and J ends were trimmed by 0 bases and 2 bases, with 8 bases remaining between them. CDR3 length: 14 amino acids. DNA for the CDR3: TGTGCCAGCAGTTACTCGGGGGGGCCCTACGAGCAGTACTTC. Its protein product is CASSYSGGPYEQYF.

This chain links TRBV5-1 with TRBJ2-5; TRBD2 aligns across 11 bases. With 6 bases clipped from V and 0 bases from J, the junction kept 4 bases outside the gene matches. Germline assignment: CDR1 SGHRS and CDR2 YFSETQ. This CDR3 is 15 amino acids long. The CDR3 loop reads CASTLAGGHQETQYF. The CDR3 region has the DNA TGCGCCAGCACTCTAGCGGGGGGTCACCAAGAGACCCAGTACTTC.

This clone has just one count. The rearrangement uses TRBV11-2 and TRBJ1-2, with 7 bases identical to TRBD1. The CDR3 has 15 residues. The germline gives CDR1 SGHAT, CDR2 FQNNGV. Trimming removed 6 bases from V and 2 bases from J; junction bases left unmatched: 9. The CDR3 DNA follows: TGTGCCAGCAGAAGTCCGGGACAGTCAAACTATGGCTACACCTTC. Protein sequence: CASRSPGQSNYGYTF.

The rearrangement joins TRBV15 to TRBJ2-3, with 12 bases aligning to TRBD2. The germline V gene has CDR1 LNHNV and CDR2 YYDKDF (reference sequence). The CDR3 totals 16 residues. Germline trimming cut 2 bases from V and 5 bases from J; bases unmatched to any gene: 5. CDR3 loop: CATSRPSGGARDTQYF. For the CDR3, the DNA is TGTGCCACCAGCAGACCTAGCGGGGGGGCGAGAGATACGCAGTATTTT.

This chain links TRBV7-2 with TRBJ1-1; D possibly corresponds to TRBD1 (5 bases). CDR3 length: 14 amino acids. Trimming removed 4 bases at V and 0 bases at J, with 9 bases between. CDR1 and CDR2 from the germline V gene are SGHTA and FQGNSA. The CDR3 nucleotides are TGTGCCAGCAGCTCACAGGCTTTGAACACTGAAGCTTTCTTT. Translation: CASSSQALNTEAFF.

V usage is TRBV7-2 and J usage is TRBJ2-7; 9 bases are a match to TRBD2. The length of the CDR3 is 14 residues. Germline CDR1 is SGHTA and CDR2 is FQGNSA. The junction had 4 bases not matched to a gene; V was cut back by 1 base and J by 6 bases. CDR3 nucleotides: TGTGCCAGCAGCTTAGTGCGGGGGGGGGCCGAGCAGTACTTC. It codes for CASSLVRGGAEQYF.

The J gene is TRBJ1-5, the V gene TRBV12-5; D is uncertain. The germline V and J ends were trimmed by 2 bases and 9 bases, with 8 bases remaining between them. Germline-derived CDR1 and CDR2 are LGHNT and FRNRAP. This CDR3 is 12 amino acids long. CDR3 in amino acids: CASGLPPRPQHF. The CDR3 DNA is TGTGCTAGTGGTTTGCCTCCCAGGCCCCAGCATTTT. The variable domain in full, with the rest retrieved from reference TRBV12-5 and TRBJ1-5, is DARVTQTPRHKVTEMGQEVTMRCQPILGHNTVFWYRQTMMQGLELLAYFRNRAPLDDSGMPKDRFSAEMPDATLATLKIQPSEPRDSAVYFCASGLPPRPQHFGDGTRLSIL.

This clone was detected a few times. V usage is TRBV24-1 and J usage is TRBJ2-3; TRBD1 matches 8 bases. The CDR3 sequence is 16 residues long. With V trimmed by 4 bases and J by 2 bases, 7 bases remained unmatched. Germline loops: CDR1 KGHDR, CDR2 SFDVKD. The CDR3 sequence: CATSEWTGMDTDTQYF. The CDR3 nucleotides are TGTGCCACCAGTGAGTGGACAGGGATGGACACAGATACGCAGTATTTT.

The rearrangement joins TRBV18 to TRBJ2-7, with 8 bases aligning to TRBD1. The ends lost 6 bases at V and 2 bases at J; junction bases unmatched: 6. CDR3 length equals 14 residues. Looked up from germline, CDR1 is KGHSH and CDR2 is LQKENI. The CDR3 nucleotides are TGTGCCAGCTCCCCCTCAGGGGGCCCCTACGAGCAGTACTTC. Translating gives CASSPSGGPYEQYF.

The gene calls are TRBV28 and TRBJ1-2, with a tentative D call TRBD1 (6 bases). Trimming removed 6 bases at V and 7 bases at J, with 15 bases between. The CDR3 runs to 13 residues. Looked up from germline, CDR1 is MDHEN and CDR2 is SYDVKM. DNA of the CDR3: TGTGCCAGCAGACCAACAGGGCAGGGTGGCTACACCTTC. Protein: CASRPTGQGGYTF.